The source of this T cell receptor (beta chain) is a study of PD-1 blockade in classical Hodgkin lymphoma. Study observations and caveats: There was a significant rise in CD4+ TCR diversity by C4D1, with no such rise for CD8+. Baseline diversity was lower in partial responders and progressors than complete responders.

The CDR3 has 15 residues. The germline V gene encodes CDR1 MNHNY and CDR2 SVGAGI (reference sequence). As concerns this clone: Its target is unknown.

The method was immunoSEQ multiplex PCR; TCRdb's version includes in-frame clones alone and lacks a portion of them. The sample includes about 44,000 clones, about 70% of them seen just once. The time point is: cycle 4 day 1 (C4D1), after 6 weeks of nivolumab. All trial patients relapsed after autologous stem cell transplantation. The chain employs TRBV6-6 and TRBJ2-5; TRBD2 matches at 9 bases. The DNA end favors TRBJ2-7, so the J call may be wrong. The source was peripheral blood mononuclear cells (PBMCs), collected before the fourth cycle of nivolumab. The receptor was derived from a human donor with classical Hodgkin lymphoma. DNA of the CDR3: TGTGCCAGCAGCCGCCTAGCGGGGAACACCTACGAGCAGTACTTC. This gives the protein CASSRLAGNTYEQYF.